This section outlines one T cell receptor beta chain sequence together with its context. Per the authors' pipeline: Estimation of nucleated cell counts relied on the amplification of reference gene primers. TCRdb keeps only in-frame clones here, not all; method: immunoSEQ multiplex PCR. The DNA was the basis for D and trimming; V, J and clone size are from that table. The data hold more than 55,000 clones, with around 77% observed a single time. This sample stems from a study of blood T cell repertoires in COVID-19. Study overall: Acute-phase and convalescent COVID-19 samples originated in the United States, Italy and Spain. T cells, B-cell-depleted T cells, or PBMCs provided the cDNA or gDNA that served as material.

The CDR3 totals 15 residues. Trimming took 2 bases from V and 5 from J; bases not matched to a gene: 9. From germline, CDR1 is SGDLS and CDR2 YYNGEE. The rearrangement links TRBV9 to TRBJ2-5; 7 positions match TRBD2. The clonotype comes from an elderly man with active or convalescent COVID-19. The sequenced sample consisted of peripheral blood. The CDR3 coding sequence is TGTGCCAGCAGCGTGGGTGGGAGGGCCCCCGAGACCCAGTACTTC. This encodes CASSVGGRAPETQYF.